This TCR beta chain is drawn from a study of response to subunit inactivated influenza vaccine. Study results and caveats: The authors suggested that few new T cells are recruited per seasonal influenza vaccination.

This clonotype was counted between two and nine times. The antigen is not known. CDR1 and CDR2 from the germline V gene are KGHDR and SFDVKD. The CDR3 is 14 residues long. Trimming pared 3 bases from V and 1 base from J, leaving 8 bases between. TCRdb reanalysed the RT-PCR reads using MiXCR and keeps one entry per CDR3 protein. Among roughly 710,000 distinct CDR3 sequences listed, approximately 15% were seen once. This TCR came from a man between 45 and 60 years old who received an inactivated influenza vaccine. This specimen consisted of PBMCs from blood, obtained around 15 days before vaccination. The chain is built from TRBV24-1 and TRBJ2-5; tentatively, D is TRBD2 (5 bases). CDR3 in amino acids: CATSDRLAQETQYF. Written as DNA, the CDR3 is TGTGCCACCAGTGATAGGCTAGCCCAAGAGACCCAGTACTTC.